Reported below is one T cell receptor (beta chain). Its antigen is not known. The individuals who served as donors were healthy Caucasians living in Russia, aged roughly 6 to 100. The data are from a study of blood T cells in healthy people across ages. The CDR3 contains 16 residues. The V gene's germline CDR1 is KGHDR and CDR2 SFDVKD. V was clipped by 6 bases and J by 4 bases; unmatched bases: 6. Study-level points and caveats: Donors of long life had a larger count of naive CD4+ cells and greater diversity than aged donors. Estimates drawn from one million T cells were deemed to understate diversity. Correlation between TCR beta diversity and naive T cell percentage was strong.

A J-beta primer mix and a sample-barcoded 5' primer were used in a second PCR of roughly 6 to 12 cycles. TCRdb passed the 5' RACE reads through MiXCR, listing each CDR3 protein once. The repertoire includes roughly 700,000 distinct CDR3 sequences, around 48% of them detected once, and roughly 31% sits in the top ten. This clonotype was sampled from a woman in her fifties or sixties in good health. The chain couples TRBV24-1 to TRBJ2-5; 14 positions match TRBD2. The sequencing sample was made of blood. The CDR3 reads CATSPGTSGGRETQYF. In nucleotides, the CDR3 is TGTGCCACCAGTCCAGGGACTAGCGGGGGCCGAGAGACCCAGTACTTC.